The TCR beta chain described here comes from a study of blood T cell repertoires in COVID-19. The data were produced by immunoSEQ multiplex PCR, yet TCRdb's version contains in-frame clones alone and is incomplete. The profile shows approximately 260,000 clones, approximately 88% of them singletons. The CDR3 consists of 14 residues. Trimming removed 7 bases at V and 3 bases at J, with 15 bases between. Per germline, CDR1 MDHEN and CDR2 SYDVKM. This chain joins TRBV28 and TRBJ1-2; the D is unclear. The sample taken for sequencing was PBMCs or T cells enriched from blood (not recorded which). The sequence was obtained from a woman aged 40 to 50 with acute COVID-19. CDR3 sequence: CASTFGSRDYGYTF. CDR3 DNA: TGTGCCAGCACCTTTGGTAGTCGGGACTATGGCTACACCTTC.